These T cell receptor beta chains were read from a single sample in a study of blood T cell repertoires in COVID-19. Measured with immunoSEQ multiplex PCR; TCRdb has only the in-frame clones, and not every one. Among fewer than 250,000 clones, about four fifths were seen once, and the ten largest hold 3% to 4%. What was sequenced was PBMCs or T cells enriched from blood (not recorded which). All receptors derive from a woman aged 40-49 years who had been exposed to COVID-19. The CDR3 runs from the conserved cysteine through the conserved F or W.

TRBV7-2,CASSSPIRTGPTQPQHF
TRBV5-1,CASSPTSGGNTGELFF
TRBV5-4,CASSLYRGLDNSPLHF
TRBV28,CASSWRGYSGNTIYF
TRBV25-1,CASSEPTGVNYGYTF
TRBV6-2/TRBV6-3,CASSYLGQGASPLHF
TRBV11-2,CASSFPGQTNTGELFF
TRBV6-6,CASSPGQGAGEKLFF
TRBV24-1,CATSDPNYGYTF
TRBV7-9,CASSLAGTGGLFYEQYF
TRBV18,CASSPGQGFLANYGYTF
TRBV19,CASSVFGQGAGQPQHF
TRBV6-5,CASCWRGGQETQYF
TRBV7-2,CASSRGTGNSPLHF
TRBV10-3,CAISQRGTASSYEQYF
TRBV19,CASSPGGNEQFF
TRBV2,CASRPGQSNEKLFF
TRBV5-1,CASGGGTEYNEQFF
TRBV5-1,CASRLDRAADTQYF
TRBV6-5,CASTATHNTGYTF
TRBV4-1,CASSGWTGRNTIYF
TRBV7-7,CASSPGLARSQETQYF
TRBV6-6,CASRWVADEKLFF
TRBV6-1,CASSEATTRYGYTF
TRBV9,CASSARTGGYTEAFF